These 2 T cell receptor beta chains came from one sample sequenced in a study of blood T cell repertoires in COVID-19. Data came from immunoSEQ multiplex PCR; TCRdb stores just in-frame clones and leaves some out. The profile covers about 200,000 clones, with 88% appearing a single time and under 2% taken by the ten largest. Material: peripheral blood. The source is a man between 18 and 35 years old with active or convalescent COVID-19.

This clone was observed a few times. The rearrangement joins TRBV5-1 to TRBJ2-3; 7 bases are shared with TRBD1. Trimming cost V 2 bases and J 3 bases; bases outside gene matches: 3. The CDR3 consists of 14 residues. CDR1 and CDR2 (germline): SGHRS, YFSETQ. The CDR3 protein is CASSFRQGTDTQYF. DNA for the CDR3: TGCGCCAGCAGCTTTAGACAGGGAACAGATACGCAGTATTTT.

The gene calls are TRBV27 and TRBJ2-1; 9 bases are a match to TRBD2. CDR1 is MNHEY, CDR2 SMNVEV, per germline (reference sequence). V shed 7 bases and J 9 bases; nucleotides not matched to a gene: 16. This CDR3 has 16 residues. CDR3 loop: CASTSGAGGPAGEQFF. DNA for the CDR3: TGTGCCAGCACCAGTGGGGCGGGAGGGCCTGCGGGTGAGCAGTTCTTC.